These 7 T cell receptor beta chains were all obtained from the same sample, sequenced in a study of T cell responses to AZD1222 COVID-19 vaccine. Only in-frame clones appear in the TCRdb table, and some are missing; sequencing was by immunoSEQ multiplex PCR. The table includes approximately 140,000 clones, around 92% detected once. This specimen was peripheral blood, taken on day 0 of AZD1222 vaccination. The receptors shown here come from an adult in good health.

CDR3: CASSLGPLVDSGANVLTF. In nucleotides, the CDR3 is TGTGCCAGCAGCTTAGGACCCCTTGTGGACTCTGGGGCCAACGTCCTGACTTTC. The J gene is TRBJ2-6, the V gene TRBV5-6; no definite D call. CDR3 size: 18 residues. V shed 2 bases and J shed 0 bases, with 15 bases lying between them. The V gene's germline CDR1 is SGHDT and CDR2 YYEEEE.

The chain uses TRBV19 and TRBJ1-1; TRBD1 might be the D (5 bases). CDR1 is LNHDA, CDR2 SQIVND, per germline (reference sequence). V was pared by 7 bases and J by 3 bases, with 15 bases between. The CDR3 sequence is 14 residues long. The chain's CDR3 is CASKAGAIDTEAFF. CDR3 DNA: TGTGCCAGTAAGGCTGGGGCCATTGACACTGAAGCTTTCTTT.

This chain connects TRBV5-4 to TRBJ2-7; TRBD1 might be the D (5 bases). The CDR3 is 15 amino acids. V lost 0 bases and J 3 bases, leaving 13 bases between the germline ends. CDR1 is SGHNT, CDR2 YYREEE, per germline (reference sequence). This CDR3 reads CASSLGGSTYYEQYF. For the CDR3, the DNA is TGTGCCAGCAGCTTGGGGGGCAGTACCTACTACGAGCAGTACTTC.

The chain joins TRBV28 to TRBJ2-1, with 12 positions matching TRBD2. J lost 7 bases, V lost 3 bases, and 16 bases had no gene match. The CDR3 spans 19 residues. CDR1 is MDHEN, CDR2 SYDVKM, per germline. The CDR3 sequence: CASSFTLAGGPQYVNEQFF. For the CDR3, the DNA is TGTGCCAGCAGTTTTACCCTAGCGGGAGGGCCCCAGTATGTGAATGAGCAGTTCTTC.

The count of this clone is one. The chain employs TRBV11-2 and TRBJ2-2, with 12 bases identical to TRBD2. Germline V gene data show CDR1 as SGHAT and CDR2 as FQNNGV. This CDR3 spans 19 amino acids. Trimming removed 3 bases from V and 4 bases from J; junction bases left unmatched: 12. The CDR3 DNA reads TGTGCCAGCAGCTTGGGGACCCTAGCGGGAGGGTGGTCCACCGGGGAGCTGTTTTTT. This sequence encodes CASSLGTLAGGWSTGELFF.

This clone was counted a few times. J is TRBJ1-1 and V is TRBV14, with 10 bases matching TRBD1. This CDR3 spans 17 amino acids. The germline V gene encodes CDR1 SGHDN and CDR2 FVKESK. V shed 5 bases and J 0 bases; nucleotides not matched to a gene: 9. The CDR3 sequence is CASSLRRDRGLNTEAFF. CDR3 sequence (DNA): TGTGCCAGCAGCTTGCGCCGGGACAGGGGATTGAACACTGAAGCTTTCTTT.

As concerns this clone: Just one base apart from a much larger clone, this may be a read error. V usage is TRBV12-3 or TRBV12-4 and J usage is TRBJ2-5, with TRBD2 matching over 8 bases. The CDR3 contains 13 residues. Losses at the gene ends were 6 bases for V and 5 bases for J; bases not matched to a gene: 5. DNA of the CDR3: TGTGCCAGCAGGGGCCCGGGGGGGGAGACCCAGTACTTC. Amino acids: CASRGPGGETQYF.